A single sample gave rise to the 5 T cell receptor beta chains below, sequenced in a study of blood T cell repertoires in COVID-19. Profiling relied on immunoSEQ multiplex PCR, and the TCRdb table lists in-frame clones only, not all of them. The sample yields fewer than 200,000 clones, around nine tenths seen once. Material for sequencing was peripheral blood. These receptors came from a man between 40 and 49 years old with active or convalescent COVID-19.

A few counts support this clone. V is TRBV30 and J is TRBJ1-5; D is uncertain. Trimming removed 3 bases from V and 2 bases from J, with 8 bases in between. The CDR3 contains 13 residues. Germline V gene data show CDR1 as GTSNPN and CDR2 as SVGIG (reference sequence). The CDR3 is CAWRRQGNQPQHF. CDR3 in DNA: TGTGCCTGGAGAAGGCAGGGCAATCAGCCCCAGCATTTT.

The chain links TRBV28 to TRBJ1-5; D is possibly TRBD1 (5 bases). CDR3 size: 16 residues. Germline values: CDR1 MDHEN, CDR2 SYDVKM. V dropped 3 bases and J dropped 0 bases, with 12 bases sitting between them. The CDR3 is CASSFPDSYSNQPQHF. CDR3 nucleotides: TGTGCCAGCAGTTTTCCCGACAGTTATAGCAATCAGCCCCAGCATTTT.

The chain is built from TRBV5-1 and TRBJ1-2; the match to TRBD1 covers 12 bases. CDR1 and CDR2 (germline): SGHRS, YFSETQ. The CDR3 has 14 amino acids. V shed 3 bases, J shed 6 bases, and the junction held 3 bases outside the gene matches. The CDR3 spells CASSSGQGADGYTF. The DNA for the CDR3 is TGCGCCAGCAGCTCGGGACAGGGGGCCGATGGCTACACCTTC.

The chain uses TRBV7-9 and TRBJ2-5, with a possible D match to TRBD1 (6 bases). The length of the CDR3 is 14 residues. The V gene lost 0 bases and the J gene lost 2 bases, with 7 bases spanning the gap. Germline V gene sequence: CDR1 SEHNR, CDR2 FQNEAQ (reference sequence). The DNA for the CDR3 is TGTGCCAGCAGCTTAGCGACAGGACAAGAGACCCAGTACTTC. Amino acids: CASSLATGQETQYF.

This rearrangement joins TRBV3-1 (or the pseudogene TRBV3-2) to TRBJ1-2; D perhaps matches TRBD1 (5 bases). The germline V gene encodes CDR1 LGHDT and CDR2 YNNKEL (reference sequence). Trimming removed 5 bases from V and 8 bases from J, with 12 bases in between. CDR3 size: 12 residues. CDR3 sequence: CASSVQAEGYTF. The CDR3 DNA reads TGTGCCAGCAGCGTACAGGCGGAAGGCTACACCTTC.